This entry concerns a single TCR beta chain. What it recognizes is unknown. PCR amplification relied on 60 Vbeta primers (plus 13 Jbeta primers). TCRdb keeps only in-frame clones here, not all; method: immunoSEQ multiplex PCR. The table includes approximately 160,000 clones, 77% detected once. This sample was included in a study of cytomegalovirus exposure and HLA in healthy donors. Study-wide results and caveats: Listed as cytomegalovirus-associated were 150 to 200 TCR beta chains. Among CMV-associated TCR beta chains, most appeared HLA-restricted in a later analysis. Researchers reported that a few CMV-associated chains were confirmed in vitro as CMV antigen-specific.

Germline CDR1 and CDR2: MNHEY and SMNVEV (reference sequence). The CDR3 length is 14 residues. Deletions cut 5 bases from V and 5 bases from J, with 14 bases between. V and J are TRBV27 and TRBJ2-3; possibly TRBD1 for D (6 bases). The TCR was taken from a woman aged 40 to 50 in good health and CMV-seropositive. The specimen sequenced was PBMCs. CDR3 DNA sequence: TGTGCCAGCAGTATAAAACAGGGAATAGATACGCAGTATTTT. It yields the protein CASSIKQGIDTQYF.